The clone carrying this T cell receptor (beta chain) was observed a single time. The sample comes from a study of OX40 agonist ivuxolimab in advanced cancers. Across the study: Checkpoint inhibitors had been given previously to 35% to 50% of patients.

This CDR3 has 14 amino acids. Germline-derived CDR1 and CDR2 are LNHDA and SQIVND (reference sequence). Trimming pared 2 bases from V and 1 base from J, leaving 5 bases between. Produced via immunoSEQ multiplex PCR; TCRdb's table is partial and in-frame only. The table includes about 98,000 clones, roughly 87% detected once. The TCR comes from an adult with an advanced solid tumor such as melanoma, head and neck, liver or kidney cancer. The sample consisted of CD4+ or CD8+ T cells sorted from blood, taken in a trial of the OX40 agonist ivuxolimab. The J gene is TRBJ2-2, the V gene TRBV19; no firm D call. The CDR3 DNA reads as TGTGCCAGTAGTATACGGCAGAACACCGGGGAGCTGTTTTTT. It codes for CASSIRQNTGELFF.